A single sample gave rise to the 10 T cell receptor beta chains below, sequenced in a study of OX40 agonist ivuxolimab in advanced cancers. Method: immunoSEQ multiplex PCR; TCRdb's copy keeps in-frame clones and lacks some. The sample includes around 58,000 clones, about 87% of them seen just once. The sample in question was CD4+ or CD8+ T cells sorted from blood, obtained in a trial of the OX40 agonist ivuxolimab. The receptors were sampled from an adult with an advanced solid tumor such as melanoma, head and neck, liver or kidney cancer.

CDR3 in DNA: TGTGCCAGCAGCTTGACGGGGAACACCGGGGAGCTGTTTTTT. Translation: CASSLTGNTGELFF. The chain carries TRBV5-6 and TRBJ2-2, with no clear D. V was trimmed by 1 base and J by 1 base, leaving 5 bases between them. The length of the CDR3 is 14 residues. Germline V gene data show CDR1 as SGHDT and CDR2 as YYEEEE. Based on the CDR3 plus reference TRBV5-6 and TRBJ2-2, the full variable domain is DAGVTQSPTHLIKTRGQQVTLRCSPKSGHDTVSWYQQALGQGPQFIFQYYEEEERQRGNFPDRFSGHQFPNYSSELNVNALLLGDSALYLCASSLTGNTGELFFGEGSRLTVL.

This clone appeared a single time. This CDR3 reads CASSLLTLGNTIYF. CDR3 bases: TGTGCCAGCAGCCTCCTGACCTTGGGGAACACCATATATTTT. The rearrangement links TRBV28 to TRBJ1-3; D gene unclear. CDR3 length equals 14 residues. CDR1 MDHEN and CDR2 SYDVKM come from the germline V gene. Between the trimmed V and J ends, which lost 6 bases and 7 bases, there was a span of 16 bases.

The V and J genes are TRBV18 and TRBJ1-5, with D unclear. This CDR3 has 14 amino acids. CDR1 KGHSH and CDR2 LQKENI come from the germline V gene. V lost 3 bases and J 2 bases, leaving 8 bases between the germline ends. This CDR3 is CASSPTDRNQPQHF. CDR3 coding DNA: TGTGCCAGCTCACCGACGGATCGCAATCAGCCCCAGCATTTT.

This chain joins TRBV18 and TRBJ2-7; 8 nucleotides agree with TRBD1. V was clipped by 6 bases and J by 4 bases; unmatched bases: 8. CDR3 size: 14 residues. The germline CDR1 and CDR2 sequences are KGHSH and LQKENI. CDR3 sequence: CASSPRTGNYEQYF. The CDR3 coding sequence is TGTGCCAGCTCCCCTCGGACAGGGAATTACGAGCAGTACTTC.

The chain recombines TRBV9 with TRBJ2-5; D is possibly TRBD1 (6 bases). V was clipped by 4 bases and J by 4 bases, with 17 bases between them. This CDR3 is 15 amino acids long. The V gene's germline CDR1 is SGDLS and CDR2 YYNGEE. DNA of the CDR3: TGTGCCAGCAGCAGAATGATGGGGGCGCGAGAGACCCAGTACTTC. Amino acid sequence: CASSRMMGARETQYF.

The V gene is TRBV14, the J gene TRBJ1-1; tentatively, D is TRBD1 (5 bases). The CDR3 loop spans 14 amino acids. Looked up from germline, CDR1 is SGHDN and CDR2 is FVKESK. V dropped 1 base and J dropped 5 bases, with 11 bases sitting between them. CDR3 residues: CASSQVSGLTEAFF. The CDR3 DNA is TGTGCCAGCAGCCAAGTGTCAGGGCTGACTGAAGCTTTCTTT.

The J gene is TRBJ1-4, the V gene TRBV10-2, with D hard to call. Germline CDR1 WSHSY, CDR2 SAAADI. The CDR3 extends over 14 amino acids. Trimming removed 2 bases from V and 6 bases from J, with 10 bases in between. The CDR3 nucleotides read TGCGCCAGCAGTGAGATGATAGGCGATGAAAAACTGTTTTTT. Translated: CASSEMIGDEKLFF.

The chain joins TRBV6-1 to TRBJ1-1; D gene ambiguous. Germline loops: CDR1 MNHNS, CDR2 SASEGT. Trimming cost V 11 bases and J 0 bases, with 13 bases left between them. CDR3 length: 13 residues. CDR3 region: CALRRNMNTEAFF. CDR3 in DNA: TGTGCCCTGAGACGGAACATGAACACTGAAGCTTTCTTT.

This chain links TRBV6-5 with TRBJ1-2, with D perhaps matching TRBD1 (5 bases). CDR3 length: 14 amino acids. The V end lost 0 bases, the J end lost 4 bases, and 9 bases lay between the germline ends. Germline V CDR1 and CDR2: MNHEY, SVGAGI. CDR3 in DNA: TGTGCCAGCAGTTACTCGAGGGGATTCTATGGCTACACCTTC. Encoded protein: CASSYSRGFYGYTF.

This chain joins TRBV5-1 and TRBJ2-1; 14 nucleotides line up with TRBD2. V was clipped by 7 bases and J by 4 bases; unmatched bases: 4. The CDR3 spans 15 residues. Germline loops: CDR1 SGHRS, CDR2 YFSETQ. The CDR3 protein is CASRLAGGLYNEQFF. The CDR3 DNA is TGCGCCAGCCGACTAGCGGGAGGGCTATACAATGAGCAGTTCTTC.